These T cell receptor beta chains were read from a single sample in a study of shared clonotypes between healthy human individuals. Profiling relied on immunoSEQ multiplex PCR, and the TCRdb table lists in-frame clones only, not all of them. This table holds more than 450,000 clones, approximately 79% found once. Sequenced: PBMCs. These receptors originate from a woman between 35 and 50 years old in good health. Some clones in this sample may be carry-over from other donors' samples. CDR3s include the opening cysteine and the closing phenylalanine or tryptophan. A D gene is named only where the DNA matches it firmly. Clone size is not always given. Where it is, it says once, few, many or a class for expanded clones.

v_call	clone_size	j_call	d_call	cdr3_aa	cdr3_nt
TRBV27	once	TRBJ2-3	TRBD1	CASTRDRSSTDTQYF	TGTGCCAGCACCCGGGACAGGAGTAGCACAGATACGCAGTATTTT
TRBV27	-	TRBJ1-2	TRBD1	CASRETGTGKSGYTF	TGTGCCAGCAGGGAAACCGGGACAGGGAAGAGCGGCTACACCTTC
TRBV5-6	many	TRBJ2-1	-	CASSFRQNAYNEQFF	TGTGCCAGCAGCTTCCGGCAGAACGCCTACAATGAGCAGTTCTTC
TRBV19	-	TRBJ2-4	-	CASSLSGTQVAKNIQYF	TGTGCCAGTAGCCTATCCGGGACCCAGGTCGCCAAAAACATTCAGTACTTC
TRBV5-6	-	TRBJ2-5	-	CASTMMGETQYF	TGTGCCAGCACCATGATGGGAGAGACCCAGTACTTC
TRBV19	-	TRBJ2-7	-	CASSGFPSYEQYF	TGTGCCAGTAGTGGTTTCCCGTCCTACGAGCAGTACTTC
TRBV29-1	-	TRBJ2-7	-	CSVGSEPFYEQYF	TGCAGCGTTGGAAGCGAACCCTTCTACGAGCAGTACTTC
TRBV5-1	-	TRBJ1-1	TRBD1	CASSFTGEIRNTEAFF	TGCGCCAGCAGCTTTACAGGGGAAATCAGGAACACTGAAGCTTTCTTT
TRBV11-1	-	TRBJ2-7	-	CASSSWGSSYEQYF	TGTGCCAGCAGCTCCTGGGGGAGTAGCTACGAGCAGTACTTC
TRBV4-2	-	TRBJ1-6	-	CASSLRTWGSPLHF	TGTGCCAGCAGCCTCCGGACTTGGGGTTCACCCCTCCACTTT
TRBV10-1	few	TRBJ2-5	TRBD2	CASSRGTSGTETQYF	TGCGCCAGCAGTAGGGGGACTAGCGGGACGGAGACCCAGTACTTC
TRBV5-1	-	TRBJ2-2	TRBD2	CASTDQAGAGELFF	TGCGCCAGCACGGACCAAGCGGGAGCCGGGGAGCTGTTTTTT
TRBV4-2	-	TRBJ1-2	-	CASSQGSTGRPGYTF	TGTGCCAGCAGCCAGGGCAGTACAGGGCGGCCTGGCTACACCTTC
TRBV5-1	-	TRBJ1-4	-	CASSLGGINEKLFF	TGCGCCAGCAGCTTGGGAGGTATTAATGAAAAACTGTTTTTT
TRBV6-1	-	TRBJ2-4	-	CASSELDIQYF	TGTGCCAGCAGTGAGTTGGACATTCAGTACTTC
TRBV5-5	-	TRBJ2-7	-	CASSSRDGYYEQYF	TGTGCCAGCAGCAGCCGGGACGGGTACTACGAGCAGTACTTC
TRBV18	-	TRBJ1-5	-	CASSPGRGNQPQHF	TGTGCCAGCTCACCCGGTAGAGGCAATCAGCCCCAGCATTTT
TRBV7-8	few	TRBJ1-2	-	CASSPGWADSPGYTF	TGTGCCAGCAGCCCGGGCTGGGCGGACAGCCCTGGCTACACCTTC
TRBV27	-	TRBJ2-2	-	CASSFIGTGELFF	TGTGCCAGCAGTTTTATAGGCACCGGGGAGCTGTTTTTT
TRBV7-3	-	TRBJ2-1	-	CASSFYPSGESEQFF	TGTGCCAGCAGTTTCTATCCCTCTGGTGAGAGTGAGCAGTTCTTC
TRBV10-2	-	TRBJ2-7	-	CASSDPGVLGYEQYF	TGCGCCAGCAGTGATCCGGGGGTGCTTGGGTATGAGCAGTACTTC
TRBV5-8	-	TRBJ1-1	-	CASSRFRDNEAFF	TGTGCCAGCAGCCGATTCCGGGACAATGAAGCTTTCTTT
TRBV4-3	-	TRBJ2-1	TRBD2	CASSHDSGSGEQFF	TGCGCCAGCAGCCACGATAGCGGGAGTGGAGAGCAGTTCTTC
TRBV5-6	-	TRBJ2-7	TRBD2	CASSLQVSGGTYEQYF	TGTGCCAGCAGCTTACAAGTTAGCGGGGGGACCTACGAGCAGTACTTC
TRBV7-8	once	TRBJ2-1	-	CASSLATTSLPSYNEQFF	TGTGCCAGCAGCTTAGCAACGACTAGTCTCCCCTCCTACAATGAGCAGTTCTTC
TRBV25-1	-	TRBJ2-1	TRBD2	CASSESMTSGPGQQFF	TGTGCCAGCAGTGAATCGATGACTAGCGGACCCGGCCAGCAGTTCTTC
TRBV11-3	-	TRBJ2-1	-	CASSLWGRNNEQFF	TGTGCCAGCAGCTTATGGGGGAGGAACAATGAGCAGTTCTTC
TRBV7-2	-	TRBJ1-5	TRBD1	CASSQTGEYQPQHF	TGTGCCAGCAGTCAGACAGGGGAGTATCAGCCCCAGCATTTT
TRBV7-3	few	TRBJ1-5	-	CASSQGGNQPQHF	TGTGCCAGCAGCCAAGGCGGCAATCAGCCCCAGCATTTT
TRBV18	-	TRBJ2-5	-	CASSPGTGQETQYF	TGTGCCAGCTCACCCGGGACGGGCCAAGAGACCCAGTACTTC
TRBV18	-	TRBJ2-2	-	CASSPSRGAGELFF	TGTGCCAGCTCACCAAGCAGGGGTGCCGGGGAGCTGTTTTTT
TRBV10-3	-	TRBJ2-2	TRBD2	CAIRGLAGDTGELFF	TGTGCCATCAGGGGACTAGCGGGAGACACCGGGGAGCTGTTTTTT
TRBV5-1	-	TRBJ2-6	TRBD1	CASSLATGGLSGANVLTF	TGCGCCAGCAGCTTAGCGACAGGGGGTTTATCTGGGGCCAACGTCCTGACTTTC
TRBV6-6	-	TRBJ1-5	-	CASRLLESAQHF	TGTGCCAGCAGGCTCTTAGAATCAGCCCAGCATTTT
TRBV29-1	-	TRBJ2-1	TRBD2	CSVATSGAYNEQFF	TGCAGCGTCGCCACTAGCGGGGCTTACAATGAGCAGTTCTTC
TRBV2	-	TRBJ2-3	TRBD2	CASMGLAGAPYTDTQYF	TGTGCCAGCATGGGACTAGCGGGAGCCCCATACACAGATACGCAGTATTTT
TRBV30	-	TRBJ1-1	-	CAWRAGWGAFF	TGTGCCTGGAGGGCGGGGTGGGGAGCTTTCTTT
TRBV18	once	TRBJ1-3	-	CASSPWTERNTIYF	TGTGCCAGCTCACCATGGACAGAAAGAAACACCATATATTTT
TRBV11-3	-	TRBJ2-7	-	CASSLGDYEQYF	TGTGCCAGCTCGCTGGGGGACTACGAGCAGTACTTC
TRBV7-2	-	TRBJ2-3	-	CASSTPPPTDTQYF	TGTGCCAGCAGCACCCCCCCGCCCACAGATACGCAGTATTTT
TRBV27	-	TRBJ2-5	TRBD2	CASMEGRLAKTETQYF	TGTGCCAGCATGGAGGGGAGACTAGCGAAAACGGAGACCCAGTACTTC